Shown below are 5 T cell receptor beta chains from a single sample sequenced in a study of T-cell memory formation after mild COVID-19. TCRdb passed the 5' RACE reads through MiXCR, listing each CDR3 protein once. This sample has 300,000 to 400,000 distinct CDR3 sequences, with 25% to 30% found just once. Sequencing used PBMCs or a T cell subset sorted from them (not recorded which). The receptors here all came from an adult woman who had mild COVID-19 (a few samples of this study predate the infection). Cell type and time point are not known.

This clonotype was observed a handful of times. The chain is built from TRBV5-1 and TRBJ2-3; possible D gene TRBD2, 5 bases. In germline, CDR1 is SGHRS, CDR2 YFSETQ. The CDR3 extends over 15 amino acids. V was clipped by 4 bases and J by 4 bases, with 16 bases between them. CDR3 amino acids: CASSQLLGGPDTQYF. The CDR3 coding sequence is TGCGCCAGCAGCCAATTACTAGGAGGTCCAGATACGCAGTATTTT.

DNA for the CDR3: TGTGCCAGCAGCTTAGTCAACAGTAGGTTCGCTGAAGCTTTCTTT. Translating gives CASSLVNSRFAEAFF. The chain combines TRBV7-8 with TRBJ1-1, with D unresolved. Trimming cost V 1 base and J 6 bases, with 15 bases left between them. The CDR3 consists of 15 residues. In germline, CDR1 is SGHVS, CDR2 FQNEAQ.

The chain combines TRBV5-1 with TRBJ2-1; 7 bases agree with TRBD2. V gave up 0 bases and J gave up 3 bases; unmatched junction bases: 6. From germline, CDR1 is SGHRS and CDR2 YFSETQ. The CDR3 is 16 amino acids. CDR3 nucleotides: TGCGCCAGCAGCTTGGAAGGACTAGACCGCTACAATGAGCAGTTCTTC. This codes for CASSLEGLDRYNEQFF.

This clonotype was counted at least ten times. The V and J genes are TRBV9 and TRBJ2-3, with 7 bases aligning to TRBD2. With V trimmed by 2 bases and J by 0 bases, 0 bases remained unmatched. Germline V gene sequence: CDR1 SGDLS, CDR2 YYNGEE. The CDR3 spans 14 residues. The CDR3 protein is CASSVSGSTDTQYF. The CDR3, as DNA: TGTGCCAGCAGCGTTAGCGGGAGCACAGATACGCAGTATTTT.

This clonotype showed up just once. The chain uses TRBV5-8 and TRBJ1-6; D might be TRBD1 (6 bases). The CDR3 loop spans 18 amino acids. Between the trimmed V and J ends, which lost 4 bases and 10 bases, there was a span of 27 bases. Germline lookup yields CDR1 SGHTS and CDR2 YDEGEE. The CDR3 sequence: CASSPPELGAAGASPLHF. The CDR3 nucleotides are TGTGCCAGCAGCCCACCGGAGTTAGGCGCGGCAGGGGCCTCACCCCTCCACTTT.